This T cell receptor beta chain is drawn from a study of CD8+CD57+ T cells in acquired aplastic anemia. For the study at large: The study obtained an average of approximately 3 ug of DNA from sorted CD4+ and CD8+ cells.

Points on this clonotype: An end of the junction differs from the germline gene, which may be a read error.

An expansion of CD8+CD57+ cells by flow cytometry had been shown in patients chosen for sequencing. There was no therapy given to any patient before the blood sampling took place. This CDR3 contains 15 residues. Germline V gene lookup returns CDR1 LGHNA and CDR2 YNFKEQ. Genomic DNA was employed as the template in profiling TCR beta VDJ and CDR3. MiXCR was run by TCRdb on the reads, yielding one entry per CDR3 protein. The table records some 150,000 distinct CDR3 sequences, about two thirds of them present only once. The chain uses TRBV4-2 and TRBJ1-2; unclear D gene. The clonotype comes from a human donor with aplastic anemia. Sequencing was done on a sample of sorted CD4+, CD8+, or CD8+CD57+ T cells (not recorded which) from PBMCs. CDR3 region: CASSKDMTVNYGCTF. CDR3 nucleotide sequence: TGTGCCAGCAGCAAAGATATGACTGTTAACTATGGCTGCACCTTC.